The 6 T cell receptor beta chains listed next were all sequenced from one sample in a study of identical twins. TCRdb reprocessed the 5' RACE reads with MiXCR, giving one entry per CDR3 protein. The sample contains approximately 260,000 distinct CDR3 sequences, over 12% of which appear only once. The specimen sequenced was memory (CD45RO+) T cells sorted from blood. Receptors originate from a woman younger than 30 in good health.

This clonotype has only a few counts. CDR3 coding DNA: TGTGCCAGCAGTTTGGGGACAGTTAATGAAAAACTGTTTTTT. It encodes CASSLGTVNEKLFF. This rearrangement joins TRBV12-3 or TRBV12-4 to TRBJ1-4, with 7 bases aligning to TRBD1. Trimming took 3 bases from V and 4 from J; bases not matched to a gene: 2. The CDR3 extends over 14 amino acids.

This clonotype came up a few times. The CDR3 sequence is CASSQAPGLAGGLGRTDTQYF. The CDR3 coding sequence is TGTGCCAGCAGCCAAGCTCCGGGACTAGCGGGGGGTTTGGGTAGGACAGATACGCAGTATTTT. The chain links TRBV4-2 to TRBJ2-3; the match to TRBD2 covers 15 bases. V lost 1 base, J lost 3 bases, and 14 bases stayed unmatched. This CDR3 is built from 21 residues. Germline V lookup: CDR1 LGHNA, CDR2 YNFKEQ.

This clonotype was detected only a few times. V usage is TRBV5-1 and J usage is TRBJ1-2, with TRBD1 matching 8 bases. Germline CDR1 SGHRS, CDR2 YFSETQ. Trimming cost V 2 bases and J 2 bases; bases outside gene matches: 2. The length of the CDR3 is 14 residues. The chain's CDR3 is CASSLQGENYGYTF. The CDR3 nucleotides read TGCGCCAGCAGCTTACAGGGGGAAAACTATGGCTACACCTTC.

The CDR3 region has the DNA TGCGCCAGCAGCCGCCGGACGTACGACAATGAGCAGTTCTTC. This gives the protein CASSRRTYDNEQFF. This chain uses TRBV4-3 with TRBJ2-1; D ambiguous. Trimming stripped 4 bases from V and 5 bases from J, with 12 bases between. This CDR3 has 14 amino acids. CDR1 and CDR2 from the germline V gene are LGHNA and YSLEER.

The rearrangement links TRBV19 to TRBJ1-4; no firm D call. The V end was cut by 1 base, the J end by 7 bases, with 7 bases between. CDR3 size: 13 residues. The germline V gene encodes CDR1 LNHDA and CDR2 SQIVND (reference sequence). The CDR3 reads CASSIAPGEKLFF. For the CDR3, the DNA is TGTGCCAGTAGTATAGCGCCGGGTGAAAAACTGTTTTTT.

This clonotype was seen at least ten times. The gene calls are TRBV20-1 and TRBJ2-3; D is undetermined. The CDR3 runs to 11 residues. V gave up 5 bases and J gave up 3 bases, with 6 bases separating them. Germline V gene sequence: CDR1 DFQATT, CDR2 SNEGSKA (reference sequence). This CDR3 is CSAPITDTQYF. The CDR3 DNA reads as TGCAGTGCTCCAATAACAGATACGCAGTATTTT.